A single sample gave rise to the 21 T cell receptor beta chains below, sequenced in a study of pediatric ulcerative colitis. Using immunoSEQ multiplex PCR, the repertoire was profiled, and TCRdb retains in-frame clones only, with some absent. The sample has 15,000 or so clones, 70% to 90% seen once. Input material: blood. These receptors all come from a boy between 10 and 17 years old with moderate ulcerative colitis.

The chain recombines TRBV21-1 with TRBJ2-7; the table's D call TRBD2 went unverified against the DNA. TRBV21-1 is reported as a pseudogene. This CDR3 has 17 residues. In DNA form, the CDR3 reads TGTGCCAGGAGAGATATGGCGGGGTTGTTGTTATCCTACGAGCAGTACTTC. Protein sequence: CARRDMAGLLLSYEQYF.

V is TRBV15 and J is TRBJ1-1; a possible D gene is TRBD1 (5 bases). The V end lost 8 bases, the J end lost 2 bases, and 12 bases lay between the germline ends. Looked up from germline, CDR1 is LNHNV and CDR2 is YYDKDF (reference sequence). CDR3 length: 13 amino acids. CDR3 in DNA: TGTGCCACCCGTTGGGGACCTAACACTGAAGCTTTCTTT. This encodes CATRWGPNTEAFF.

This clone was detected once. The genes are TRBV30 and TRBJ1-6; no clear D gene. The V gene lost 0 bases and the J gene lost 10 bases, with 10 bases spanning the gap. Germline-derived CDR1 and CDR2 are GTSNPN and SVGIG (reference sequence). There are 13 residues in the CDR3. In nucleotides, the CDR3 is TGTGCCTGGAGTGTGGGAAGAATATCACCCCTCCACTTT. Translation gives CAWSVGRISPLHF.

V is TRBV5-4 and J is TRBJ1-1; D possibly corresponds to TRBD1 (6 bases). The V gene lost 3 bases and the J gene lost 0 bases, with 12 bases spanning the gap. Per germline, CDR1 SGHNT and CDR2 YYREEE (reference sequence). The CDR3 spans 15 residues. CDR3 DNA: TGTGCCAGCAGCTCAAGCTCAGGGGTGAACACTGAAGCTTTCTTT. It is translated as CASSSSSGVNTEAFF.

The chain uses TRBV9 and TRBJ2-7, with D perhaps matching TRBD1 (6 bases). Germline V gives CDR1 SGDLS, CDR2 YYNGEE. The CDR3 runs 14 residues. The germline V and J ends were trimmed by 0 bases and 4 bases, with 11 bases remaining between them. CDR3 in amino acids: CASSVGAGQYEQYF. The CDR3 DNA reads TGTGCCAGCAGCGTAGGGGCAGGACAGTACGAGCAGTACTTC.

This clone was detected once. The chain joins TRBV6-1 to TRBJ2-7; the match to TRBD2 covers 8 bases. The V segment lost 0 bases and the J segment 0 bases; nucleotides outside the gene matches: 4. Germline CDR1 is MNHNS and CDR2 is SASEGT. The CDR3 totals 16 residues. The CDR3 nucleotides are TGTGCCAGCAGTGAAGCTAGCGGGGATAGCTCCTACGAGCAGTACTTC. It codes for CASSEASGDSSYEQYF.

This chain connects TRBV7-2 to TRBJ2-1, with D maybe TRBD1 (5 bases). Germline V gene data show CDR1 as SGHTA and CDR2 as FQGNSA. Trimming left V 5 bases short and J 0 bases short, with 14 bases between. CDR3 length: 16 amino acids. The CDR3 reads CASSPSRALSYNEQFF. CDR3 in DNA: TGTGCCAGCAGCCCGAGCAGGGCTCTCTCCTACAATGAGCAGTTCTTC.

The chain recombines TRBV5-6 with TRBJ2-1, with no clear D. Germline V gene sequence: CDR1 SGHDT, CDR2 YYEEEE. The CDR3 sequence is 12 residues long. Trimming pared 0 bases from V and 5 bases from J, leaving 3 bases between. CDR3 DNA sequence: TGTGCCAGCAGCTTGGGTGACAATGAGCAGTTCTTC. It is translated as CASSLGDNEQFF.

This rearrangement joins TRBV18 to TRBJ2-3; no clear D. Between the trimmed V and J ends, which lost 0 bases and 6 bases, there was a span of 10 bases. The CDR3 has 14 amino acids. Germline values: CDR1 KGHSH, CDR2 LQKENI. CDR3 loop: CASSPPGSSDTQYF. CDR3 sequence (DNA): TGTGCCAGCTCACCACCTGGCAGCTCGGATACGCAGTATTTT.

J is TRBJ2-7 and V is TRBV11-3; TRBD2 agrees at 12 bases. There are 18 residues in the CDR3. Germline values: CDR1 SGHNT, CDR2 YENEEA. Trimming removed 2 bases from V and 3 bases from J; junction bases left unmatched: 11. The CDR3: CASSLQGGLAGKGYEQYF. DNA of the CDR3: TGTGCCAGCAGCTTACAGGGGGGACTAGCGGGCAAAGGCTACGAGCAGTACTTC.

The rearrangement links TRBV7-9 to TRBJ2-1; perhaps TRBD1 as D (6 bases). The CDR3 loop spans 16 amino acids. Looked up from germline, CDR1 is SEHNR and CDR2 is FQNEAQ (reference sequence). V shed 6 bases and J shed 2 bases, with 17 bases lying between them. DNA of the CDR3: TGTGCCAGCAGATATAGGGGGTCAAGCACCTACAATGAGCAGTTCTTC. As protein: CASRYRGSSTYNEQFF.

The chain carries TRBV2 and TRBJ2-3; D gene ambiguous. Deletions cut 6 bases from V and 0 bases from J, with 4 bases between. This CDR3 has 12 residues. Germline loops: CDR1 SNHLY, CDR2 FYNNEI. The CDR3 protein is CASRASTDTQYF. For the CDR3, the DNA is TGTGCCAGCAGAGCTAGCACAGATACGCAGTATTTT.

Regarding this clone: One junction end does not reproduce the germline sequence, and a read error may be involved. The CDR3 DNA is TGTGCTAGCAGCACAGGGGAAAATCAGCCCCAGCATTTT. This codes for CASSTGENQPQHF. The V and J genes are TRBV7-7 and TRBJ1-5; 7 bases match TRBD1. CDR1 is SSHAT, CDR2 FNYEAQ, per germline (reference sequence). The CDR3 has 13 amino acids.

The V gene is TRBV6-5, the J gene TRBJ2-1; 9 nucleotides agree with TRBD2. The ends lost 4 bases at V and 4 bases at J; junction bases unmatched: 5. The germline CDR1 and CDR2 sequences are MNHEY and SVGAGI. The CDR3 has 15 amino acids. CDR3 bases: TGTGCCAGCAGTTGGGTAGCGGGAGAATACAATGAGCAGTTCTTC. It yields the protein CASSWVAGEYNEQFF.

The chain uses TRBV5-5 and TRBJ1-5; no reliable D call. The CDR3 loop spans 14 amino acids. V was shortened by 4 bases and J by 0 bases, with 8 bases between the two germline ends. CDR1 and CDR2 (germline): SGHKS, YYEKEE (reference sequence). The CDR3 nucleotides read TGTGCCAGCAGCCCACAGCTTAGCAATCAGCCCCAGCATTTT. This sequence encodes CASSPQLSNQPQHF.

The chain links TRBV28 to TRBJ1-4, with a possible D match to TRBD1 (5 bases). Germline V gene lookup returns CDR1 MDHEN and CDR2 SYDVKM. With 2 bases removed from V and 0 bases from J, the gap between germline ends came to 16 bases. This CDR3 is 18 amino acids long. CDR3 protein: CASSLMRGGVATNEKLFF. CDR3 DNA sequence: TGTGCCAGCAGTTTAATGCGGGGCGGAGTTGCAACTAATGAAAAACTGTTTTTT.

The gene calls are TRBV5-1 and TRBJ2-3; 8 bases map to TRBD2. Per germline, CDR1 SGHRS and CDR2 YFSETQ. V lost 3 bases, J lost 5 bases, and 14 bases stayed unmatched. This CDR3 is 17 amino acids long. DNA of the CDR3: TGCGCCAGCAGCTCAATCCAAGCGGGAGCGAGTGGAGATACGCAGTATTTT. It codes for CASSSIQAGASGDTQYF.

As DNA, the CDR3 is TGCAGTGCTAGGGTGAATGAGCAGTTCTTC. Translated, it gives CSARVNEQFF. J is TRBJ2-1 and V is TRBV20-1, with D hard to call. Germline V CDR1 and CDR2: DFQATT, SNEGSKA (reference sequence). The CDR3 length is 10 residues. V was trimmed by 3 bases and J by 7 bases, leaving 4 bases between them.

This chain connects TRBV28 to TRBJ2-7, with D perhaps matching TRBD2 (5 bases). The CDR3 runs 14 residues. Germline V lookup: CDR1 MDHEN, CDR2 SYDVKM. CDR3 DNA: TGTGGTATAAAGAGGAGCGGAGATTCCTACGAGCAGTACTTC. Its protein is CGIKRSGDSYEQYF.

The V and J genes are TRBV11-3 and TRBJ2-7; 14 nucleotides line up with TRBD2. The J segment lost 5 bases and the V segment lost 0 bases, leaving 9 bases of the junction unmatched. CDR1 SGHNT and CDR2 YENEEA come from the germline V gene. This CDR3 has 18 amino acids. CDR3 DNA sequence: TGTGCCAGCAGCTTAGAGTCCGGGACTAGCGGGAGTAAGGACGAGCAGTACTTC. This codes for CASSLESGTSGSKDEQYF.

This chain joins TRBV6-5 and TRBJ1-5, with D unresolved. Germline CDR1 reads MNHEY; CDR2 reads SVGAGI. The CDR3 sequence is 12 residues long. V shed 7 bases and J shed 4 bases, with 8 bases lying between them. Here the CDR3 DNA reads TGTGCCAGCAATAATGGAAATCAGCCCCAGCATTTT. Translated, it gives CASNNGNQPQHF.